The sequence of this TCR beta chain was determined in a study of T cell changes during pregnancy in multiple sclerosis. The CDR3 loop spans 13 amino acids. V gave up 4 bases and J gave up 8 bases, with 15 bases separating them. Germline CDR1 is SGHDT and CDR2 is YYEEEE. Here immunoSEQ multiplex PCR was the method, and the copy in TCRdb shows in-frame clones only, minus some. In the table there are under 85,000 clones, around 90% of which are singletons. The chain couples TRBV5-6 to TRBJ1-2; a weak D match, TRBD1 (6 bases). The TCR comes from a female donor in good health, enrolled as a control in a pregnancy study. The source material was peripheral blood, sampled after pregnancy. CDR3 in amino acids: CASSREGVGGYTF. CDR3 bases: TGTGCCAGCAGCCGAGAGGGGGTAGGGGGCTACACCTTC.